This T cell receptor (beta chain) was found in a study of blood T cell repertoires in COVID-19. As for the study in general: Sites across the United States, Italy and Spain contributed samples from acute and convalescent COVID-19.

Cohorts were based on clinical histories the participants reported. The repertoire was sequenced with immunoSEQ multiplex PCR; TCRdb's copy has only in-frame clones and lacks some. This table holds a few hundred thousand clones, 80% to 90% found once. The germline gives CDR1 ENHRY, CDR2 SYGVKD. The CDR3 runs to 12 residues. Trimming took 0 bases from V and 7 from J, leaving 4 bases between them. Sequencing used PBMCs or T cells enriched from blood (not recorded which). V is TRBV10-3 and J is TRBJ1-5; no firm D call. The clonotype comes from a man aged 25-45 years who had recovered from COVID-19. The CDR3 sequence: CAISESLQPQHF. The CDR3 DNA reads TGTGCCATCAGTGAGTCTCTACAGCCCCAGCATTTT.